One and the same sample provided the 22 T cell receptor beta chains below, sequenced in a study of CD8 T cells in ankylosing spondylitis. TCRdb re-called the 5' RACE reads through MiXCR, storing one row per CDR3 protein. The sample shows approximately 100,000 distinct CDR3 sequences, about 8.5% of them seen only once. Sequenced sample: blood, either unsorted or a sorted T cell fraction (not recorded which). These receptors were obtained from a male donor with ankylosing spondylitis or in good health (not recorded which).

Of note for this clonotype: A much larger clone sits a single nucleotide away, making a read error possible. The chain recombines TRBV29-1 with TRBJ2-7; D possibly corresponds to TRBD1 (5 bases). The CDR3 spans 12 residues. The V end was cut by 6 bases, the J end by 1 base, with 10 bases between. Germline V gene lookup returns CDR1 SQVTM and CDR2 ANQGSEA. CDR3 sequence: CSVTTASYEQYF. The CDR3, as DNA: TGCAGCGTGACGACAGCTTCCTACGAGCAGTACTTC.

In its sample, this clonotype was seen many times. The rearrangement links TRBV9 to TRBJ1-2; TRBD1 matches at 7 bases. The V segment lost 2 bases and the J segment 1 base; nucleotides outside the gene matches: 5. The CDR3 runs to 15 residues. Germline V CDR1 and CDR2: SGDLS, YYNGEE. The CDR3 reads CASSVRTGHNYGYTF. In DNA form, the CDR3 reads TGTGCCAGCAGCGTCCGGACAGGACATAACTATGGCTACACCTTC.

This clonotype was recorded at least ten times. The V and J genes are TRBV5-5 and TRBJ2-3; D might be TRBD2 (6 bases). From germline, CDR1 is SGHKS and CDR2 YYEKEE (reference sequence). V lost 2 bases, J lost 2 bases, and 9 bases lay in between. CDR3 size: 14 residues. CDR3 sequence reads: CASSFAGFTDTQYF. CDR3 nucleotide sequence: TGTGCCAGCAGCTTCGCGGGGTTCACAGATACGCAGTATTTT.

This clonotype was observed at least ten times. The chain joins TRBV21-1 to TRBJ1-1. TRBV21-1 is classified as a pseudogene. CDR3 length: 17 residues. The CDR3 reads CASSKTVRRRYNTEAFF. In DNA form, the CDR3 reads TGTGCCAGCAGCAAAACGGTTCGGAGGAGGTATAACACTGAAGCTTTCTTT.

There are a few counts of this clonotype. The CDR3 nucleotides read TGCAGTGCCCGGAGGCCCAGCTCCTACGAGCAGTACTTC. It translates to CSARRPSSYEQYF. The rearrangement uses TRBV20-1 and TRBJ2-7, with D possibly being TRBD2 (5 bases). There are 13 residues in the CDR3. Looked up from germline, CDR1 is DFQATT and CDR2 is SNEGSKA (reference sequence). With 6 bases removed from V and 0 bases from J, the gap between germline ends came to 12 bases.

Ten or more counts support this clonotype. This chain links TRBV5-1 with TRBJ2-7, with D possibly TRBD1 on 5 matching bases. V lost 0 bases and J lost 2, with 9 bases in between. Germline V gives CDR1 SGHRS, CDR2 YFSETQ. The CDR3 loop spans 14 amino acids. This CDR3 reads CASSLEGITYEQYF. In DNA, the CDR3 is TGCGCCAGCAGCTTGGAGGGGATCACCTACGAGCAGTACTTC.

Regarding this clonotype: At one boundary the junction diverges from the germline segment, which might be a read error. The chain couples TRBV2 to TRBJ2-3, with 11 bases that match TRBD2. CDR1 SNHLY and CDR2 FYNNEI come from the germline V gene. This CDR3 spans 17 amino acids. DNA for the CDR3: TGTGTCAGCAGTGAACGGCCACTAGCGGGGGGCACAGATACGCAGTATTTT. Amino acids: CVSSERPLAGGTDTQYF.

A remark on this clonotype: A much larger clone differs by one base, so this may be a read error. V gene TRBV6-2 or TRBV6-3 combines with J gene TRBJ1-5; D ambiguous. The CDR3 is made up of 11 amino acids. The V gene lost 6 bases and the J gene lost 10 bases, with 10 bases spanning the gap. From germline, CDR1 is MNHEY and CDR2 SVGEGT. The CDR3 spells CASSHPGPQHF. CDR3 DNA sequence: TGTGCCAGCAGCCACCCCGGACCCCAGCATTTT.

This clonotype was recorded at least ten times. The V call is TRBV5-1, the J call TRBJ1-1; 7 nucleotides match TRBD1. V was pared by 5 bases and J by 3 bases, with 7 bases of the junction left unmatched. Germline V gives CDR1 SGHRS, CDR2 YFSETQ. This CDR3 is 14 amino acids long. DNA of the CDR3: TGCGCCAGCAGGGCGGGACAGAGAGACACTGAAGCTTTCTTT. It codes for CASRAGQRDTEAFF.

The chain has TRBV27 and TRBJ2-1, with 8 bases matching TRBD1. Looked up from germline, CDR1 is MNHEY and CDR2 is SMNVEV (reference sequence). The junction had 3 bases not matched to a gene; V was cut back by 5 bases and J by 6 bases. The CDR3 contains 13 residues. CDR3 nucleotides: TGTGCCAGCAGTGTCGGACAGGGCAATGAGCAGTTCTTC. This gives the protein CASSVGQGNEQFF.

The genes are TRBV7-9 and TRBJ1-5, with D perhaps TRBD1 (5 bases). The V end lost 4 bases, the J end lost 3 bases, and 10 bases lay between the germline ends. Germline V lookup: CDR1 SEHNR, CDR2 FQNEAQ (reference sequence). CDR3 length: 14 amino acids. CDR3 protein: CASSSTADNQPQHF. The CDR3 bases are TGTGCCAGCAGCTCGACAGCAGACAATCAGCCCCAGCATTTT.

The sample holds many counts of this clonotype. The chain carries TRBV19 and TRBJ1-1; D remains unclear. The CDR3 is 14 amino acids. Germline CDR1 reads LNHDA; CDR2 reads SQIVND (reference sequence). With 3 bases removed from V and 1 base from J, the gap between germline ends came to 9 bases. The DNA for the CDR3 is TGTGCCAGTAGTATGGGCTACGCGAACACTGAAGCTTTCTTT. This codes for CASSMGYANTEAFF.

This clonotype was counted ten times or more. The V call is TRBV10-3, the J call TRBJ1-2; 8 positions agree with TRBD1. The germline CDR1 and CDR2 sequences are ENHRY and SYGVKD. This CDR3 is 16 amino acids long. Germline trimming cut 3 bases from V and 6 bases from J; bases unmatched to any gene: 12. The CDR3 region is CAISDHDRGGVDGYTF. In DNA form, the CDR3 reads TGTGCCATCAGTGACCATGACAGGGGCGGTGTCGATGGCTACACCTTC.

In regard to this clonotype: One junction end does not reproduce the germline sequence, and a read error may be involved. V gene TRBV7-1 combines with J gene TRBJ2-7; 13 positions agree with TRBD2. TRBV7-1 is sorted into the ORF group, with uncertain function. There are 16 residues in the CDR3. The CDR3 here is CASSWTSGGPEVEQYF. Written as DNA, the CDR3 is TGTGCCAGTAGCTGGACTAGCGGGGGCCCCGAGGTGGAGCAGTACTTC.

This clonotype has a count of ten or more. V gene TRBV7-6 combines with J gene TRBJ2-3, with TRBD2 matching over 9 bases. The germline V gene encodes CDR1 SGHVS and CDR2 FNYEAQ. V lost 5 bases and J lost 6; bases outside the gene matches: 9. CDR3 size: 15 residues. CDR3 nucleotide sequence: TGTGCCAGCAGCCGGGGACTAGCTGTCGGGGATACGCAGTATTTT. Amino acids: CASSRGLAVGDTQYF.

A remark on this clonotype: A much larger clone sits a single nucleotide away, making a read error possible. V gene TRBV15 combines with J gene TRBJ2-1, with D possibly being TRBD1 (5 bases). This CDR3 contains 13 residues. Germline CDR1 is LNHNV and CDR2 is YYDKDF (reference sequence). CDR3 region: CVTSRDEYNEQFF. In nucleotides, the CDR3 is TGTGTCACCAGCAGGGATGAATACAATGAGCAGTTCTTC.

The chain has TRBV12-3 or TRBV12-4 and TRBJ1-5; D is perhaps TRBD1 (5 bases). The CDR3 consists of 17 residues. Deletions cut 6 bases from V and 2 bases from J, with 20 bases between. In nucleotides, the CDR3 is TGTGCCAGCAGCCAAGGTTGGGGCACCCCTGGCAATCAGCCCCAGCATTTT. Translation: CASSQGWGTPGNQPQHF.

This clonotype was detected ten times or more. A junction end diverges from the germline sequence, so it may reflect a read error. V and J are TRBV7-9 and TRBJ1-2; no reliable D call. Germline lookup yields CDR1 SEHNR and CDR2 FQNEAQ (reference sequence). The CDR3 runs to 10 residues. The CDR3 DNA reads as TGTGCCAGCAGCTTAGGGGGAAAGGCCTTC. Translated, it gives CASSLGGKAF. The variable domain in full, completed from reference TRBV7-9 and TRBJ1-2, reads DTGVSQNPRHKITKRGQNVTFRCDPISEHNRLYWYRQTLGQGPEFLTYFQNEAQLEKSRLLSDRFSAERPKGSFSTLEIQRTEQGDSAMYLCASSLGGKAFGSGTRLTVV.

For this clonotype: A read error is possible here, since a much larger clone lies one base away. Here the CDR3 DNA reads TGCGCCAGCAGTGCGGTTCCCCCAGAAGCCTACAAGCAGTACTTC. Protein: CASSAVPPEAYKQYF. The chain combines TRBV10-2 with TRBJ2-7; no clear D gene. Germline CDR1 WSHSY, CDR2 SAAADI. The CDR3 totals 15 residues.

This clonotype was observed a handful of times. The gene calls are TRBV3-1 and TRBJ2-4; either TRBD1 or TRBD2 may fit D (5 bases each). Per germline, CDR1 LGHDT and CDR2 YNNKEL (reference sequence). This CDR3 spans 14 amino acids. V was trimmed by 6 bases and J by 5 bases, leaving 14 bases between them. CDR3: CASRNGAVQNIQYF. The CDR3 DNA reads TGTGCCAGCAGGAACGGGGCCGTGCAAAACATTCAGTACTTC. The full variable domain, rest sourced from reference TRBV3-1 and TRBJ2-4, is DTAVSQTPKYLVTQMGNDKSIKCEQNLGHDTMYWYKQDSKKFLKIMFSYNNKELIINETVPNRFSPKSPDKAHLNLHINSLELGDSAVYFCASRNGAVQNIQYFGAGTRLSVL.

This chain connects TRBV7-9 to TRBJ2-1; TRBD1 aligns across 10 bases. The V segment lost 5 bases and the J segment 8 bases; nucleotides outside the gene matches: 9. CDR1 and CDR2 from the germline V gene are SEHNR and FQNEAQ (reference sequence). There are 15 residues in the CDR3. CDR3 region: CASSQPGQGPHEQFF. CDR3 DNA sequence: TGTGCCAGCAGCCAGCCGGGACAGGGGCCTCATGAGCAGTTCTTC.

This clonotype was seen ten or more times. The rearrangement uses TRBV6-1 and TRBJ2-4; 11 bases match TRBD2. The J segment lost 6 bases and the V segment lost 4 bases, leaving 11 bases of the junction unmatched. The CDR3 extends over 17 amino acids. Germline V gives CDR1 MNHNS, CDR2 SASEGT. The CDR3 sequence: CASSGRTSGSGRNIQYF. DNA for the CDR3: TGTGCCAGCAGTGGGAGGACTAGCGGGTCGGGGAGAAACATTCAGTACTTC.